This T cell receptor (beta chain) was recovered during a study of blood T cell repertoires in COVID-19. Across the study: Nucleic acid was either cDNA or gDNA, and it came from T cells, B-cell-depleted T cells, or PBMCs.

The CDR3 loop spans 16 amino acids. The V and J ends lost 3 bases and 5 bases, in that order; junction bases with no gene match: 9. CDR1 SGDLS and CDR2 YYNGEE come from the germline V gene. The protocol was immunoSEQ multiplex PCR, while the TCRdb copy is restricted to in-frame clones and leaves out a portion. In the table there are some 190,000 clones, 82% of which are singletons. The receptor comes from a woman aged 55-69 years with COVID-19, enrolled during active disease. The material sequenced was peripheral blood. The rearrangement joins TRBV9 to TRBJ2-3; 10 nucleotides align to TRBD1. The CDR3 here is CASSERDRGVGDTQYF. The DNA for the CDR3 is TGTGCCAGCAGCGAACGGGACAGGGGAGTTGGAGATACGCAGTATTTT.